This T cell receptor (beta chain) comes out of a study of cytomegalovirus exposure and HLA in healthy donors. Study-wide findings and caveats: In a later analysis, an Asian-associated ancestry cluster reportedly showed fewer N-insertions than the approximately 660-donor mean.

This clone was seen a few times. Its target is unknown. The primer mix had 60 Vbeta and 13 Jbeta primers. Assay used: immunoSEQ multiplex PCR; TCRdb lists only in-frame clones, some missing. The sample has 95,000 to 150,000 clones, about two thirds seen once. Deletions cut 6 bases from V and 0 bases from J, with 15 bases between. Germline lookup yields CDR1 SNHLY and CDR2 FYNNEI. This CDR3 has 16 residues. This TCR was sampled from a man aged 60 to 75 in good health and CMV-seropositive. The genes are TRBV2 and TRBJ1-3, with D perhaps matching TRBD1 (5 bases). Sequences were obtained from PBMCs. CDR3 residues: CASSAEQVRSGNTIYF. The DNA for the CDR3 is TGTGCCAGCAGCGCCGAACAGGTCCGCTCTGGAAACACCATATATTTT.